This T cell receptor (beta chain) stems from a study of blood T cell repertoires in COVID-19. Study at large: Italy, Spain and the United States were the sources of the convalescent and acute COVID-19 samples. Nucleic acid was either cDNA or gDNA, and it came from T cells, B-cell-depleted T cells, or PBMCs.

Trimming shortened V by 2 bases and J by 2 bases, and 12 bases separated the two germline ends. Germline V CDR1 and CDR2: GTSNPN, SVGIG (reference sequence). This CDR3 spans 14 amino acids. Authors' methods: It was from reference gene primer amplification that nucleated cell counts were estimated. Clones were read by immunoSEQ multiplex PCR, and TCRdb kept only the in-frame ones, dropping some. V, J and clone size were drawn from that table, and D and trimming were deduced from the DNA. The top ten hold under 2% of the sample, which has 450,000 or so clones, about 88% seen once. The sample consisted of peripheral blood. The sequence was collected from a woman aged 40 to 50 with COVID-19, enrolled during active disease. This sequence joins TRBV30 and TRBJ1-2; no clear D gene. The CDR3, as DNA: TGTGCCTGGAGTTCTCCGGCGGTCAACTATGGCTACACCTTC. It specifies CAWSSPAVNYGYTF.